A selection of T cell receptor beta chains follows, all from one sample in a study of cytomegalovirus exposure and HLA in healthy donors. The data were produced by immunoSEQ multiplex PCR, yet TCRdb's version contains in-frame clones alone and is incomplete. The sample contains about 170,000 clones, less than 80% of which appear only once. Sequencing used PBMCs. The receptors originated from a female donor in good health and CMV-seronegative. CDR3s leave out the opening cysteine and the closing phenylalanine or tryptophan. A D gene is named only where the DNA matches it firmly.

d_call j_call v_call cdr3_aa
TRBD2 TRBJ2-1 TRBV30 AWSWRGGRGNEQF
. TRBJ2-4 TRBV5-4 ASSLDPDSLNIQY
TRBD2 TRBJ2-1 TRBV28 ASRLREWGSYNEQF
. TRBJ2-3 TRBV7-3 ASSLTGADTQY
. TRBJ1-6 TRBV10-3 AISRNRDNSQYNSPLH
. TRBJ2-5 TRBV5-1 ASIEDGKETQY
. TRBJ1-1 TRBV19 ASIKRSRGNTEAF
. TRBJ2-1 TRBV15 ATSRDRGSSYNEQF
. TRBJ2-7 TRBV28 ASSSPGSSYEQY
TRBD1 TRBJ2-7 TRBV4-2 ASSQDGGQEDEQY
. TRBJ2-1 TRBV4-1 ASSQPLDEQF
. TRBJ2-3 TRBV27 ASRRDYRDWGTDTQY
. TRBJ2-6 TRBV7-2 ASSLVAAVGANVLT
TRBD1 TRBJ1-5 TRBV4-1 ASSQDWTGGQPQH
. TRBJ2-4 TRBV7-2 ASSLAQLAKNIQY
TRBD2 TRBJ2-3 TRBV7-2 ASSFTSGGDTQY
. TRBJ2-2 TRBV6-5 ASRRPPGELF
. TRBJ1-5 TRBV4-1 ASSQSDSTNQPQH
TRBD2 TRBJ2-2 TRBV5-4 ASSLAVGGPDGELF
TRBD2 TRBJ2-1 TRBV27 ASSFETSGSSFRF
TRBD1 TRBJ1-4 TRBV25-1 ASSDLRGRDEKLF
. TRBJ1-4 TRBV7-9 ASSSRQEKLF
TRBD1 TRBJ1-2 TRBV18 ASSPRDRGRVYGYT
TRBD1 TRBJ2-1 TRBV18 ASSPRLQGTGHTSGQF
. TRBJ1-2 TRBV7-9 ASSLGSQSIIA
. TRBJ2-7 TRBV10-2 ASRGPSGYEQY
TRBD1 TRBJ2-3 TRBV28 ASSLRTGFMGDTQY
. TRBJ1-2 TRBV6-1 ASSESLRANYGYT
. TRBJ1-2 TRBV4-3 ASSQDLAGRGYT
. TRBJ2-6 TRBV13 ASSLGTPGANGLT
TRBD1 TRBJ1-2 TRBV7-9 ASSFPDRRLSYT
. TRBJ2-1 TRBV30 AWKSSGPEQF
. TRBJ1-6 TRBV6-6 ASSWREGSPLH
. TRBJ2-7 TRBV19 ASSVTGGESYEQY
TRBD1 TRBJ2-6 TRBV7-2 ASSLAGGFVTNVLT
. TRBJ1-1 TRBV7-2 ASSLVGGDEAF
. TRBJ2-7 TRBV7-9 ASSLGSGEQY
. TRBJ2-3 TRBV5-1 ASQESSTDTQY
. TRBJ2-7 TRBV28 ASSFDLRYPYEQY
. TRBJ2-1 TRBV5-1 ASSLKEFLSSYNEQF
. TRBJ2-6 TRBV5-4 ASGAPSVSGANVLT
TRBD2 TRBJ2-3 TRBV5-1 ASSSWWGRADTQY
. TRBJ2-6 TRBV7-8 ASSRPGSGANVLT
. TRBJ2-2 TRBV2 ASEGNRGGTGELF
TRBD1 TRBJ1-6 TRBV19 ASRPTGGNSPLH
. TRBJ2-6 TRBV4-1 ASSQSPRNSGANVLT
TRBD2 TRBJ2-3 TRBV6-1 ASLGLAGSTDTQY
. TRBJ2-7 TRBV4-1 ASSQVGDGSYEQY
. TRBJ1-1 TRBV30 AWSQVQGGEAF
TRBD1 TRBJ1-1 TRBV19 ASSFTGVGTNTEAF
. TRBJ2-1 TRBV7-2 ASSFDRSNEQF